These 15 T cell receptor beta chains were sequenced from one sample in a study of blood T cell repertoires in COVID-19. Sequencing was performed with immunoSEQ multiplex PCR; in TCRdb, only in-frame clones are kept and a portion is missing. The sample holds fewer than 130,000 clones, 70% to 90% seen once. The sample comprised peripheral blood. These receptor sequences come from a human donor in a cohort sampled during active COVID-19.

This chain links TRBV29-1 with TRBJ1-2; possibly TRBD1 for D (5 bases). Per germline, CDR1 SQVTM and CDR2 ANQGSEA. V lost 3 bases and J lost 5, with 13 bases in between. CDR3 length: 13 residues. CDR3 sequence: CSVDLIKGYGYTF. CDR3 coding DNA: TGCAGCGTTGACCTAATAAAGGGGTATGGCTACACCTTC.

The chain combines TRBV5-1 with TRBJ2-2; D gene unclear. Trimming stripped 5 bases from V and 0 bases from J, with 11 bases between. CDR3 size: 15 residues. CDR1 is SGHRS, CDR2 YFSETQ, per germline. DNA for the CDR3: TGCGCCAGCAGGATGGAGAACGCGAACACCGGGGAGCTGTTTTTT. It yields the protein CASRMENANTGELFF.

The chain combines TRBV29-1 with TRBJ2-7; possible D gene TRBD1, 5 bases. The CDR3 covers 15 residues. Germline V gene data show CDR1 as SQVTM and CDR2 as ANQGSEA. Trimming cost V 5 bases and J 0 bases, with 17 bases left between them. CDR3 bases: TGCAGCGTTTGGTTGGGGCTTGGCCTCTCCTACGAGCAGTACTTC. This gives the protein CSVWLGLGLSYEQYF.

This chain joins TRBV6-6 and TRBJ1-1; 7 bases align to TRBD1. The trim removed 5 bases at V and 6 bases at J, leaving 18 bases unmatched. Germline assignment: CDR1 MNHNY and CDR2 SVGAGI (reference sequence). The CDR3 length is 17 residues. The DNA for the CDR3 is TGTGCCAGCAGTCCTACCCGTCTCTTTGACAGGGCGTCTGAAGCTTTCTTT. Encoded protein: CASSPTRLFDRASEAFF.

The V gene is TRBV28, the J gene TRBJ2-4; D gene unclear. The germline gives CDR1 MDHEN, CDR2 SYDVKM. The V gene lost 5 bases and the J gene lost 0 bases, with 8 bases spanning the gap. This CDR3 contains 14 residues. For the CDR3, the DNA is TGTGCCAGCAGTACCCCGGGAGCCAAAAACATTCAGTACTTC. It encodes CASSTPGAKNIQYF.

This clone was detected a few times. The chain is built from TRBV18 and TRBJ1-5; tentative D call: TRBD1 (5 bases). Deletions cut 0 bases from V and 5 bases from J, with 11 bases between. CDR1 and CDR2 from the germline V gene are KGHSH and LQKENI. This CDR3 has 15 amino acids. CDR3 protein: CASSPPSAGDQPQHF. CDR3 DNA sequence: TGTGCCAGCTCACCACCGTCAGCGGGGGATCAGCCCCAGCATTTT.

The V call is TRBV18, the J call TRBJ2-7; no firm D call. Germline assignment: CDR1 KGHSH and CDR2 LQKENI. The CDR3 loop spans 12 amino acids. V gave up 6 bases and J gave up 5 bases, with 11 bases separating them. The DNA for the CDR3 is TGTGCCAGCTCCCGTGACTTAGACGAGCAGTACTTC. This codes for CASSRDLDEQYF.

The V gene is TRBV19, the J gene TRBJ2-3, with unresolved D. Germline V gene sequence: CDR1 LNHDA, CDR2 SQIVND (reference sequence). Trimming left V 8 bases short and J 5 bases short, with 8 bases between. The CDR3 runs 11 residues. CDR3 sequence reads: CASQSGDTQYF. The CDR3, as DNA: TGTGCCAGTCAATCCGGAGATACGCAGTATTTT.

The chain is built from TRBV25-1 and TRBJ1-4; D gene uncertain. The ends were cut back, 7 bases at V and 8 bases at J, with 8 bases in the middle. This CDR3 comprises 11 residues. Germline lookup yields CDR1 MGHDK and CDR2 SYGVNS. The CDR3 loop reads CASKEIEKLFF. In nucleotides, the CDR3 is TGTGCCAGCAAGGAGATCGAAAAACTGTTTTTT.

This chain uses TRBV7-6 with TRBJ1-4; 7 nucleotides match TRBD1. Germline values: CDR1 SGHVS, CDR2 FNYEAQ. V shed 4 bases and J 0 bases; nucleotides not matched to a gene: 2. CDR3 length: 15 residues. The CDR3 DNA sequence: TGTGCCAGCAGCTCCGGGACAGCAACTAATGAAAAACTGTTTTTT. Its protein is CASSSGTATNEKLFF.

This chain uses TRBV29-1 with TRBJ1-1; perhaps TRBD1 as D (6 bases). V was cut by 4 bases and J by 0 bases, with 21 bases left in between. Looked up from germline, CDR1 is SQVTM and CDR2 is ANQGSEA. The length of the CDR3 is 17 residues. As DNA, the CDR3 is TGCAGCGTTGCCGTACGACCGACAGGCGACATGAACACTGAAGCTTTCTTT. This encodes CSVAVRPTGDMNTEAFF.

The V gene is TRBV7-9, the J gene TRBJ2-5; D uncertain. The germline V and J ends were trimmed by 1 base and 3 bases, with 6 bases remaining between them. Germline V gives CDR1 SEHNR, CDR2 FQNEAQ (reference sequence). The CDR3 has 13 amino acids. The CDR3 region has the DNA TGTGCCAGCAGCTTAGACAGTAAAGAGACCCAGTACTTC. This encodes CASSLDSKETQYF.

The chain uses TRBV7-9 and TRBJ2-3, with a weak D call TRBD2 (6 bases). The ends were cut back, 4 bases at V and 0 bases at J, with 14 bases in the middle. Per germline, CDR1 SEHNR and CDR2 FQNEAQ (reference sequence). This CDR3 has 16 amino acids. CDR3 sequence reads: CASSSPGSGSTDTQYF. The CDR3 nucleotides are TGTGCCAGCAGCTCCCCCGGGAGTGGGAGCACAGATACGCAGTATTTT.

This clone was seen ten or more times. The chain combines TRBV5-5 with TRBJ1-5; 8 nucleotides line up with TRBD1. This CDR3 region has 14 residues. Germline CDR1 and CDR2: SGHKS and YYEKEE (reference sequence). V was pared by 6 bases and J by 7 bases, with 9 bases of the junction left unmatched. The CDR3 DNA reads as TGTGCCAGCACCCTGACAGGGGTTGAGCAGCCCCAGCATTTT. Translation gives CASTLTGVEQPQHF.

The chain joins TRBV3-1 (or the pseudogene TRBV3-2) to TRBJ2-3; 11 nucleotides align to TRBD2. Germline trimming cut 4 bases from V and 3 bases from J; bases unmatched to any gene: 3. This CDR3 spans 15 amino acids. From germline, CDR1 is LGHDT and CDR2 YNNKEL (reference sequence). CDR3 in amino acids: CASSPLAGGTDTQYF. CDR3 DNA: TGTGCCAGCAGCCCTCTAGCGGGGGGTACAGATACGCAGTATTTT.